The clone carrying this T cell receptor beta chain was picked up many times. These data belong to a study of human T cells and chemical hapten exposure. TCRdb re-called the RACE reads through MiXCR, storing one row per CDR3 protein. The top ten hold about 8% of the sample, which has around 300,000 distinct CDR3 sequences, about 7% seen once. The CDR3 length is 15 residues. Germline V gene sequence: CDR1 MDHEN, CDR2 SYDVKM. The ends were cut back, 5 bases at V and 1 base at J, with 11 bases in the middle. Documented time point: patch test 1, 2 weeks after DPC sensitization. The treatment is: therapeutic diphenylcyclopropenone sensitization with weekly scalp DPC.

Source: whole blood, taken in connection with sensitization to the hapten diphenylcyclopropenone (DPC). This clonotype was sampled from a young woman with alopecia areata. Some clones in this sample may be carry-over from other donors' samples. The chain employs TRBV28 and TRBJ2-2, with D possibly TRBD2 on 5 matching bases. CDR3 region: CASSQIGENTGELFF. The CDR3 nucleotides are TGTGCCAGCAGTCAAATCGGGGAGAACACCGGGGAGCTGTTTTTT.